These 21 T cell receptor beta chains share one sample of origin, sequenced in a study of shared clonotypes between healthy human individuals. CD45RO-negative, CCR7-selected cells formed the naive CD8 fraction, which excluded terminally differentiated effector memory CD45RA+ cells. Sequencing used immunoSEQ multiplex PCR; TCRdb keeps in-frame clones, though not all of them. Counted here are about 1,800,000 clones, roughly 94% occurring once; the ten biggest clones make up approximately 1.2%. The specimen sequenced was naive CD8+ T cells sorted from blood. The receptors derive from a man younger than 30 in good health.

The gene calls are TRBV6-1 and TRBJ2-1; 7 positions match TRBD2. Trimming cost V 3 bases and J 9 bases; bases outside gene matches: 8. The CDR3 totals 14 residues. Germline CDR1 MNHNS, CDR2 SASEGT. The CDR3 bases are TGTGCCAGCAGTGATTCCCCACCGGGGGGTGAGCAGTTCTTC. The encoded protein is CASSDSPPGGEQFF.

DNA of the CDR3: TGTGCCATCAGTGATACCCCTAGCGGCACCTACGAGCAGTACTTC. It specifies CAISDTPSGTYEQYF. The chain links TRBV10-3 to TRBJ2-7, with TRBD2 identical over 7 bases. V was clipped by 3 bases and J by 2 bases; unmatched bases: 7. CDR1 ENHRY and CDR2 SYGVKD come from the germline V gene. This CDR3 has 15 residues.

This chain uses TRBV5-4 with TRBJ2-1; D is undetermined. Looked up from germline, CDR1 is SGHNT and CDR2 is YYREEE (reference sequence). The CDR3 extends over 11 amino acids. V was shortened by 4 bases and J by 8 bases, with 7 bases between the two germline ends. CDR3: CASSSHDEQFF. CDR3 coding DNA: TGTGCCAGCAGCAGCCATGATGAGCAGTTCTTC.

The V and J genes are TRBV11-2 and TRBJ2-7; TRBD2 matches 8 bases. The CDR3 consists of 14 residues. Germline values: CDR1 SGHAT, CDR2 FQNNGV. V was pared by 5 bases and J by 4 bases, with 7 bases of the junction left unmatched. In DNA form, the CDR3 reads TGTGCCAGCAGCGTCTCTAGCGGGCTGTACGAGCAGTACTTC. It specifies CASSVSSGLYEQYF.

In regard to this clone: This sample also contains other DNA sequences that code for the same CDR3. This sequence joins TRBV4-1 and TRBJ1-1, with 8 positions matching TRBD1. Germline CDR1 reads MGHRA; CDR2 reads YSYEKL. V trimming: 2 bases; J trimming: 1 base; junction bases outside the gene matches: 3. This CDR3 is built from 15 residues. The DNA of the CDR3 is TGCGCCAGCAGCCAATTAGGGACAGGGAACACTGAAGCTTTCTTT. Protein product: CASSQLGTGNTEAFF.

The chain recombines TRBV7-6 with TRBJ2-5; 13 bases map to TRBD2. The CDR3 loop spans 15 amino acids. Germline V CDR1 and CDR2: SGHVS, FNYEAQ. The junction had 3 bases not matched to a gene; V was cut back by 5 bases and J by 3 bases. The CDR3 loop is CASSRGLAGEETQYF. In DNA form, the CDR3 reads TGTGCCAGCAGCAGAGGACTAGCGGGAGAAGAGACCCAGTACTTC.

The chain links TRBV6-1 to TRBJ2-3; D gene uncertain. Germline values: CDR1 MNHNS, CDR2 SASEGT. The germline V and J ends were trimmed by 6 bases and 1 base, with 14 bases remaining between them. The CDR3 consists of 15 residues. CDR3 in amino acids: CASRVSDSGTDTQYF. CDR3 nucleotides: TGTGCCAGCAGGGTTTCAGACTCGGGCACAGATACGCAGTATTTT.

CDR3 DNA: TGCGCCAGCAGCCAAGTCCTCGTAAATGAGCAGTTCTTC. Amino acids: CASSQVLVNEQFF. The chain combines TRBV4-3 with TRBJ2-1; D is uncertain. V was clipped by 1 base and J by 7 bases, with 8 bases between them. Per germline, CDR1 LGHNA and CDR2 YSLEER. There are 13 residues in the CDR3.

V is TRBV5-1 and J is TRBJ1-3, with a tentative D call TRBD1 (5 bases). The CDR3 covers 16 residues. Germline CDR1 reads SGHRS; CDR2 reads YFSETQ. V was trimmed by 4 bases and J by 3 bases, leaving 17 bases between them. For the CDR3, the DNA is TGCGCCAGCAGCCTAGGGACGGATATTGGTGGAAACACCATATATTTT. Translation gives CASSLGTDIGGNTIYF. The variable domain in full, with the rest retrieved from reference TRBV5-1 and TRBJ1-3, is KAGVTQTPRYLIKTRGQQVTLSCSPISGHRSVSWYQQTPGQGLQFLFEYFSETQRNKGNFPGRFSGRQFSNSRSEMNVSTLELGDSALYLCASSLGTDIGGNTIYFGEGSWLTVV.

Points on this clone: Other DNA sequences of this sample code for an identical CDR3. The V call is TRBV27, the J call TRBJ2-3; 10 bases align to TRBD2. The CDR3 loop spans 15 amino acids. Losses at the gene ends were 5 bases for V and 0 bases for J; bases not matched to a gene: 2. Germline loops: CDR1 MNHEY, CDR2 SMNVEV (reference sequence). CDR3: CASSRLAGSTDTQYF. The CDR3 DNA is TGTGCCAGCAGTCGACTAGCGGGTAGCACAGATACGCAGTATTTT.

The CDR3 nucleotides read TGTGCCAGCAGCTGGTCACTCGGGGCTAATGAAAAACTGTTTTTT. Translating gives CASSWSLGANEKLFF. V usage is TRBV7-9 and J usage is TRBJ1-4; D remains unclear. The CDR3 is 15 amino acids. Deletions cut 4 bases from V and 3 bases from J, with 12 bases between. Per germline, CDR1 SEHNR and CDR2 FQNEAQ (reference sequence).

Only one count was recorded for this clone. This sequence joins TRBV5-6 and TRBJ1-1; no clear D gene. The CDR3 length is 13 residues. CDR1 and CDR2 (germline): SGHDT, YYEEEE. V dropped 4 bases and J dropped 4 bases, with 11 bases sitting between them. Here the CDR3 DNA reads TGTGCCAGCAGCGTAGGTCCGGGCACTGAAGCTTTCTTT. Translating it yields CASSVGPGTEAFF.

The chain couples TRBV6-1 to TRBJ2-7, with 9 nucleotides matching TRBD2. This CDR3 comprises 14 residues. Germline V gene lookup returns CDR1 MNHNS and CDR2 SASEGT. Losses at the gene ends were 1 base for V and 4 bases for J; bases not matched to a gene: 2. The CDR3 sequence: CASSEDTSGYEQYF. CDR3 DNA sequence: TGTGCCAGCAGTGAAGATACTAGCGGGTACGAGCAGTACTTC.

The J gene is TRBJ2-7, the V gene TRBV7-9, with 7 bases fitting TRBD1. Germline loops: CDR1 SEHNR, CDR2 FQNEAQ (reference sequence). After removal of 5 bases from V and 1 base from J, the junction contained 8 bases not matched to a gene. There are 15 residues in the CDR3. The CDR3 spells CASSRTGEGSYEQYF. CDR3 DNA: TGTGCCAGCAGCCGGACAGGAGAAGGTTCCTACGAGCAGTACTTC.

The chain has TRBV2 and TRBJ2-5; D assignment may be TRBD1 or TRBD2 (5 bases each). Germline V CDR1 and CDR2: SNHLY, FYNNEI. With 10 bases removed from V and 1 base from J, the gap between germline ends came to 16 bases. The CDR3 loop spans 14 amino acids. The CDR3 loop is CATLEDGTQETQYF. Here the CDR3 DNA reads TGTGCCACCCTAGAGGACGGGACCCAAGAGACCCAGTACTTC.

V is TRBV27 and J is TRBJ2-7; 7 nucleotides match TRBD1. Germline CDR1 is MNHEY and CDR2 is SMNVEV (reference sequence). This CDR3 is 13 amino acids long. V trimming: 8 bases; J trimming: 3 bases; junction bases outside the gene matches: 7. CDR3 sequence: CASAGTELYEQYF. The CDR3 nucleotides are TGTGCCAGCGCCGGGACAGAGCTCTACGAGCAGTACTTC.

This chain links TRBV27 with TRBJ1-1; D not certain. CDR1 is MNHEY, CDR2 SMNVEV, per germline (reference sequence). Trimming shortened V by 5 bases and J by 4 bases, and 14 bases separated the two germline ends. There are 14 residues in the CDR3. The CDR3 coding sequence is TGTGCCAGCAGTCTACTCACAGAGGGCACTGAAGCTTTCTTT. This codes for CASSLLTEGTEAFF.

The chain uses TRBV6-5 and TRBJ2-3; the D call may be TRBD1 or TRBD2 (5 bases each). Trimming took off 0 bases at V and 6 bases at J, with 13 bases between the two ends. Per the germline V gene, CDR1 is MNHEY and CDR2 is SVGAGI. The CDR3 is 15 amino acids. The CDR3 nucleotides read TGTGCCAGCAGTTACTCATCCGGGGCTGAGGATACGCAGTATTTT. It yields the protein CASSYSSGAEDTQYF.

The gene calls are TRBV4-3 and TRBJ2-2, with 9 positions matching TRBD2. Germline-derived CDR1 and CDR2 are LGHNA and YSLEER. With 6 bases clipped from V and 4 bases from J, the junction kept 6 bases outside the gene matches. The CDR3 sequence is 15 residues long. This CDR3 is CASSPAGGGTGELFF. CDR3 DNA sequence: TGCGCCAGCAGTCCAGCGGGAGGCGGCACCGGGGAGCTGTTTTTT.

This rearrangement joins TRBV10-1 to TRBJ2-1; 7 bases are shared with TRBD2. This CDR3 spans 16 amino acids. Trimming cost V 2 bases and J 8 bases; bases outside gene matches: 12. The germline gives CDR1 WNHNN, CDR2 SYGVQD (reference sequence). The CDR3 loop reads CASSERWEGTWDEQFF. Written as DNA, the CDR3 is TGCGCCAGCAGTGAGAGGTGGGAGGGTACCTGGGATGAGCAGTTCTTC.

V is TRBV9 and J is TRBJ2-7, with 7 bases identical to TRBD2. This CDR3 has 15 residues. Germline CDR1 reads SGDLS; CDR2 reads YYNGEE. Trimming removed 0 bases from V and 2 bases from J; junction bases left unmatched: 5. This CDR3 is CASSVAASGPYEQYF. The CDR3, as DNA: TGTGCCAGCAGCGTAGCGGCTAGCGGTCCCTACGAGCAGTACTTC.